This TCR beta chain came from a study of vaccination and CD4 T cells after COVID-19. On the study more broadly: The stimulating agents, overlapping spike peptides, came from SARS-CoV-2, HCoV-NL63, HCoV-OC43 and HCoV-229E. Regarding the study as a whole: Early post-infection timepoints were not included, and relatively few convalescent patients were studied. Recorded median SARS-CoV-2-reactive clonotype numbers increased from approximately 21 to 40 without reaching significance.

Once obtained from cultured CD4+ T cells, the DNA was sequenced using the Oncomine TCR Beta short-read assay. Genomic DNA from cultured CD4+ T cells was extracted. TCRdb recomputed calls from the PCR reads with MiXCR, one row per CDR3 protein. The data hold 17,000 or so distinct CDR3 sequences, with 43% observed a single time. Treatment: approximately 10-day PBMC culture with coronavirus spike peptide pools or control peptides (ViraFEST assay). The germline V gene has CDR1 LNHDA and CDR2 SQIVND (reference sequence). Deletions cut 5 bases from V and 8 bases from J, with 15 bases between. This CDR3 comprises 13 residues. To note about this clonotype: The antigen remains undetermined.

This chain uses TRBV19 with TRBJ1-1; D unclear. This TCR derives from a human donor who had recovered from COVID-19. Sample: CD4+ T cells from blood, cultured in vitro, taken before SARS-CoV-2 vaccination. The CDR3 DNA follows: TGTGCCAGTAGTTTTATTACGGAGGGAGAAGCTTTCTTT. It codes for CASSFITEGEAFF.